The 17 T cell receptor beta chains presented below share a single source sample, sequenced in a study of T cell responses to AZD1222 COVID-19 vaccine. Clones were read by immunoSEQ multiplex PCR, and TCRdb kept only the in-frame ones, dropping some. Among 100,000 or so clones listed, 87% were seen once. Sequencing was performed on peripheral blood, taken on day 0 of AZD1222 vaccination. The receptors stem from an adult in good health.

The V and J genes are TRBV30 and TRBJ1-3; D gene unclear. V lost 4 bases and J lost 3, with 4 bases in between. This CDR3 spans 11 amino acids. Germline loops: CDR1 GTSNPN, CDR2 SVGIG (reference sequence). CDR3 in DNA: TGTGCCTGGACAATTGGAAACACCATATATTTT. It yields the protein CAWTIGNTIYF.

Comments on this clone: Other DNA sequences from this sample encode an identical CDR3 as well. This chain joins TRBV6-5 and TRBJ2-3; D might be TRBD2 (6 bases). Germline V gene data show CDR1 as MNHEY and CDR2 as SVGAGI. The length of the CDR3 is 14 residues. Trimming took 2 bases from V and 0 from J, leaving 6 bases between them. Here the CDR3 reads CASSYGGSTDTQYF. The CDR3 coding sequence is TGTGCCAGCAGTTACGGGGGGAGCACAGATACGCAGTATTTT.

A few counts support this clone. CDR3 amino acids: CASSRLGAIGNTIYF. DNA for the CDR3: TGTGCCAGCAGCCGATTGGGGGCGATTGGAAACACCATATATTTT. The genes are TRBV6-5 and TRBJ1-3, with a tentative D call TRBD1 (6 bases). Per the germline V gene, CDR1 is MNHEY and CDR2 is SVGAGI. The CDR3 runs 15 residues. The germline V and J ends were trimmed by 6 bases and 3 bases, with 15 bases remaining between them.

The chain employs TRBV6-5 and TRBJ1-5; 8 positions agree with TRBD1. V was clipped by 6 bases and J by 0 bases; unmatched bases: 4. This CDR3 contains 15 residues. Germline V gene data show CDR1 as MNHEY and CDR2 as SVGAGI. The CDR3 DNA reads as TGTGCCAGCAGCCTGACAGGGGCTAGCAATCAGCCCCAGCATTTT. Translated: CASSLTGASNQPQHF.

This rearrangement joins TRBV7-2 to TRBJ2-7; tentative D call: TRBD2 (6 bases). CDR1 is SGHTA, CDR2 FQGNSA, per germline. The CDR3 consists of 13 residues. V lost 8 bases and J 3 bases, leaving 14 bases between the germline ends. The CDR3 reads CASCPPGLYEQYF. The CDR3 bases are TGTGCCAGCTGCCCTCCGGGACTCTACGAGCAGTACTTC.

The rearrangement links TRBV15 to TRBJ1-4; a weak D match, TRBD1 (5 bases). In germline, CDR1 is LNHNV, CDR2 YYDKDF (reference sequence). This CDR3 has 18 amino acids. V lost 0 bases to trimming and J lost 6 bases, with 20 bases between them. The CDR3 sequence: CATSRDAPGFSEDEKLFF. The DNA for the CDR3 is TGTGCCACCAGCAGAGATGCCCCAGGGTTTTCGGAAGATGAAAAACTGTTTTTT.

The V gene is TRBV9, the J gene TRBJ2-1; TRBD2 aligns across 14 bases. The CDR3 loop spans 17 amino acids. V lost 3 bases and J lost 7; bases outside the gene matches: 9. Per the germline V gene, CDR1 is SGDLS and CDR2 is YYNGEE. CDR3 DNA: TGTGCCAGCAGCGCCCCCAGACTAGCGGGGGGGCAAAATGAGCAGTTCTTC. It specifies CASSAPRLAGGQNEQFF.

The CDR3: CASSPEPGQVIIYGYTF. The CDR3 region has the DNA TGTGCCAGCAGCCCAGAACCGGGACAGGTCATTATCTATGGCTACACCTTC. The V gene is TRBV4-2, the J gene TRBJ1-2; 8 nucleotides align to TRBD1. The CDR3 extends over 17 amino acids. The V and J ends lost 4 bases and 4 bases, in that order; junction bases with no gene match: 14. Germline V gene sequence: CDR1 LGHNA, CDR2 YNFKEQ.

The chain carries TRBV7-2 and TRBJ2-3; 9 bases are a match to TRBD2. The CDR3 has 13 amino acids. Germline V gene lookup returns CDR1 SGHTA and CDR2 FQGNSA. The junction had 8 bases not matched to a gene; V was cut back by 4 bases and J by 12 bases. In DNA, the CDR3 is TGTGCCAGCAGCTCCTTTATTAGCGGGGGTCAGTATTTT. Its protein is CASSSFISGGQYF.

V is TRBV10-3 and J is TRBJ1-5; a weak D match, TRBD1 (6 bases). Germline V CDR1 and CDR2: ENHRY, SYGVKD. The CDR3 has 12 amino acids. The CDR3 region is CATGQPNQPQHF. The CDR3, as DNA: TGTGCTACAGGACAGCCAAATCAGCCCCAGCATTTT.

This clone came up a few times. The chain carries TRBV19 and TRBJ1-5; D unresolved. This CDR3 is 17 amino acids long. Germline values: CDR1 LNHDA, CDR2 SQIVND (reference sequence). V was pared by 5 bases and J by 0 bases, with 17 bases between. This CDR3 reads CASSSPPWRYSNQPQHF. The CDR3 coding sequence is TGTGCCAGTAGTTCCCCTCCCTGGAGGTATAGCAATCAGCCCCAGCATTTT.

CDR3 loop: CASTTTGNSPLHF. DNA for the CDR3: TGTGCCAGTACCACTACGGGGAATTCACCCCTCCACTTT. This chain uses TRBV19 with TRBJ1-6, with D unclear. The CDR3 is 13 amino acids. Germline V gives CDR1 LNHDA, CDR2 SQIVND (reference sequence). V dropped 7 bases and J dropped 7 bases, with 11 bases sitting between them.

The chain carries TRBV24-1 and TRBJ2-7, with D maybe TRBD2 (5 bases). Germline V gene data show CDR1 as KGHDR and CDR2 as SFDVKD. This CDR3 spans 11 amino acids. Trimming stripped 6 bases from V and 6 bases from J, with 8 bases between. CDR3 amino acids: CATSRGFEQYF. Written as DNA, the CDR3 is TGTGCCACCAGTCGGGGTTTCGAGCAGTACTTC.

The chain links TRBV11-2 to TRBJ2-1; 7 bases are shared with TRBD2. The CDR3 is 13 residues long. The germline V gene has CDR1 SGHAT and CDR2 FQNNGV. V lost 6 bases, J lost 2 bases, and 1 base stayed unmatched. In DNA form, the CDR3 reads TGTGCCAGCAGTGGGGGGGCCTACAATGAGCAGTTCTTC. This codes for CASSGGAYNEQFF. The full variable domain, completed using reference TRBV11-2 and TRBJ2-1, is EAGVAQSPRYKIIEKRQSVAFWCNPISGHATLYWYQQILGQGPKLLIQFQNNGVVDDSQLPKDRFSAERLKGVDSTLKIQPAKLEDSAVYLCASSGGAYNEQFFGPGTRLTVL.

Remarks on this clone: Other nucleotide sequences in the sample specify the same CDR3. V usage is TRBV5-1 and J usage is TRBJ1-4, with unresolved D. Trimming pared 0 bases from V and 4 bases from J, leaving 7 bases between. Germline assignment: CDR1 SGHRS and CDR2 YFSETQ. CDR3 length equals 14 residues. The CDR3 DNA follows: TGCGCCAGCAGCTTGGGGCCAGGTAATGAAAAACTGTTTTTT. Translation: CASSLGPGNEKLFF.

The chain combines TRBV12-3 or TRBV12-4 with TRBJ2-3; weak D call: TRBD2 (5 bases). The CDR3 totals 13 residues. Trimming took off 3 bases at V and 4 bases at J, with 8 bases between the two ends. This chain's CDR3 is CASSLGGPDTQYF. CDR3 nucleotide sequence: TGTGCCAGCAGTTTGGGCGGGCCAGATACGCAGTATTTT.

This chain's CDR3 is CASSSGTSGFKNEQFF. As DNA, the CDR3 is TGTGCCAGCAGCTCCGGGACTAGCGGATTTAAAAATGAGCAGTTCTTC. V is TRBV6-2 or TRBV6-3 and J is TRBJ2-1; 11 bases line up with TRBD2. Germline CDR1 MNHEY, CDR2 SVGEGT. The CDR3 length is 16 residues. V lost 6 bases and J lost 7; bases outside the gene matches: 11.